Listed below are T cell receptor beta chains from one sample, sequenced in a study of T cell responses to AZD1222 COVID-19 vaccine. The table came from immunoSEQ multiplex PCR; TCRdb's copy has only in-frame clones and leaves some out. This table has about 150,000 clones, 90% appearing once. The specimen comprised peripheral blood, sampled on day 0 of AZD1222 vaccination. These receptors came from an adult in good health. Each CDR3 is given with its conserved first and last residue.

TRBV2	CASSPGTARETQYF
TRBV7-8	CASSGYRVPHPNQPQHF
TRBV5-4	CASSLAPNSGSGDGIQYF
TRBV3-1/TRBV3-2	CASSQKPDGVENTIYF
TRBV18	CASSPLESGANVLTF
TRBV9	CASSVGGGHPRNGNTIYF
TRBV18	CASSPIYGQGGHEQYF
TRBV7-3	CASSLTLGNEQFF
TRBV7-3	CASSLLLPGTLAKNIQYF
TRBV27	CASSSPDGEKLFF
TRBV18	CASSPKRGGGVEGYTF
TRBV10-3	CAISLETEGYTF
TRBV19	CASTGKGSHYGYTF
TRBV7-3	CASSLRRGQPQHF
TRBV19	CASRYPGLAANTGELFF
TRBV7-6	CASSLTTEAFF
TRBV2	CASSEASNEQFF
TRBV30	CAWSRAYEQYF
TRBV2	CASKGQESGANVLTF
TRBV11-3	CASSLGRNNNEQFF
TRBV4-3	CASSHRAVRGQFF
TRBV7-6	CASSARQGKGYEQYF
TRBV11-3	CASSLDMQRLTDTQYF
TRBV2	CASKREGPGDTQYF
TRBV7-9	CASSFGLVGTGELFF
TRBV24-1	CATSDWGQPYGYTF
TRBV7-8	CASSYPGTSGRGPYNEQFF
TRBV5-4	CASSFRDRGRSGYTF
TRBV29-1	CSVVQGPANEKLFF
TRBV7-7	CASSPTGTNEKLFF
TRBV7-3	CASSHTSGGALVEQFF
TRBV7-2	CASSVRQGGGNTIYF
TRBV20-1	CSASRKIGDTQYF
TRBV28	CASSPSGDVEQFF
TRBV14	CASSPRLVWSQETQYF
TRBV11-3	CASSSRSGKSTDTQYF
TRBV28	CASSSNRYGYTF
TRBV5-1	CASSPAGTSLYNEQFF
TRBV5-6	CASSLTSKDYGYTF
TRBV4-1	CASSYDGGTEAFF
TRBV11-2	CASSWTGTGVSYEQYF
TRBV7-9	CASTTAGAGDTEAFF
TRBV6-5	CASSSTGSSDTQYF
TRBV7-9	CASSADRGSNQPQHF
TRBV20-1	CSASPLAGGYEQYF
TRBV19	CASRNDRVIYNYGYTF
TRBV6-5	CASSPKATSYEQYF
TRBV6-4	CASSDGMRYGYTF
TRBV19	CASSIGGRWNTEAFF
TRBV9	CASRSGTENTEAFF
TRBV14	CASRRAGTRDAYNEQFF
TRBV30	CAWSYSQGNYGYTF
TRBV5-1	CASSFRQDYEQYF
TRBV7-2	CASSFGGEALHF
TRBV5-1	CASRGEMNTEAFF
TRBV3-1/TRBV3-2	CASSQVRGQPQHF
TRBV5-1	CASSLVGENTEAFF
TRBV29-1	CSVEGRDTQYF
TRBV11-2	CASSIGGGRYTEAFF
TRBV6-5	CASSRGVGNTEAFF